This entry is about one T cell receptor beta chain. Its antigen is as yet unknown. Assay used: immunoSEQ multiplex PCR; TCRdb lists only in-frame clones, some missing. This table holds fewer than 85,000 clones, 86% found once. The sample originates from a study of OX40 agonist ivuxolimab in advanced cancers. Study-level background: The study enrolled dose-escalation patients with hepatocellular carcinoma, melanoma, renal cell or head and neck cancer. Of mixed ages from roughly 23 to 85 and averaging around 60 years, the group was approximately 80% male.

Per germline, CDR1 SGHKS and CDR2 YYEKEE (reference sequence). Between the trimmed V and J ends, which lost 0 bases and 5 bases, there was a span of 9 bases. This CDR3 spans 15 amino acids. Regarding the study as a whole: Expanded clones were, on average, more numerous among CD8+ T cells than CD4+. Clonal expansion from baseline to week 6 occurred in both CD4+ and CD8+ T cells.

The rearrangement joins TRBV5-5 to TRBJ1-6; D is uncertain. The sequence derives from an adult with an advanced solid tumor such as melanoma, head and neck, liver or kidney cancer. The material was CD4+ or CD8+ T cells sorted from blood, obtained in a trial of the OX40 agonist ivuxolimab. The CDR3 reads CASSLVYGNNSPLHF. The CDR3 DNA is TGTGCCAGCAGCTTGGTGTATGGTAATAATTCACCCCTCCACTTT.